This T cell receptor beta chain was profiled in a study of PD-1 blockade in classical Hodgkin lymphoma. CDR1 and CDR2 (germline): SQVTM, ANQGSEA. The trim removed 4 bases at V and 4 bases at J, leaving 10 bases unmatched. The length of the CDR3 is 15 residues. Produced via immunoSEQ multiplex PCR; TCRdb's table is partial and in-frame only. The sample comprises 12,000 or so clones, around 83% of which are singletons, and more than 25% rests with the top ten. General study points: Significantly greater TCR diversity emerged by C4D1 in CD4+ cells but not CD8+ cells.

In every patient, relapse followed autologous stem cell transplantation, while exposure to brentuximab vedotin differed. In the case of this clone: The antigen is undetermined.

This clonotype was sampled from a human donor with classical Hodgkin lymphoma. V usage is TRBV29-1 and J usage is TRBJ2-7, with TRBD1 matching 10 bases. The source was peripheral blood mononuclear cells (PBMCs), collected at baseline. The CDR3 is CSVVGTGDSIYEQYF. Here the CDR3 DNA reads TGCAGCGTTGTAGGGACAGGGGACAGTATATACGAGCAGTACTTC.